These 8 T cell receptor beta chains were sequenced from one sample in a study of cytomegalovirus exposure and HLA in healthy donors. The PCR employed 60 Vbeta primers together with 13 Jbeta primers. TCRdb's copy holds only in-frame clones and misses some; the assay was immunoSEQ multiplex PCR. The sample carries fewer than 150,000 clones, around 80% recorded once. The sample comprised PBMCs. All receptors derive from a man aged 30-40 years in good health and CMV-seronegative.

The chain has TRBV7-9 and TRBJ1-1; 8 bases agree with TRBD1. There are 13 residues in the CDR3. V gave up 4 bases and J gave up 5 bases; unmatched junction bases: 3. Germline V CDR1 and CDR2: SEHNR, FQNEAQ (reference sequence). In nucleotides, the CDR3 is TGTGCCAGCAGCTCACAGGGGGGGACTGAAGCTTTCTTT. Translating it yields CASSSQGGTEAFF.

This clone was counted a single time. The J gene is TRBJ2-1, the V gene TRBV7-9; tentative D call: TRBD2 (5 bases). V dropped 3 bases and J dropped 5 bases, with 8 bases sitting between them. The CDR3 has 13 residues. Germline-derived CDR1 and CDR2 are SEHNR and FQNEAQ (reference sequence). The CDR3 sequence is CASSFLEDNEQFF. The CDR3 coding sequence is TGTGCCAGCAGCTTCTTGGAGGACAATGAGCAGTTCTTC.

This clone was observed a single time. The chain links TRBV28 to TRBJ2-7; 7 bases match TRBD2. Germline trimming cut 6 bases from V and 7 bases from J; bases unmatched to any gene: 12. The length of the CDR3 is 14 residues. In germline, CDR1 is MDHEN, CDR2 SYDVKM. CDR3 amino acids: CASSGLEKAREQYF. CDR3 DNA: TGTGCCAGCAGCGGACTAGAGAAGGCACGGGAGCAGTACTTC.

The chain couples TRBV7-8 to TRBJ1-5; no clear D. Between the trimmed V and J ends, which lost 3 bases and 11 bases, there was a span of 32 bases. Germline V lookup: CDR1 SGHVS, CDR2 FQNEAQ. CDR3 size: 19 residues. The CDR3 protein is CASSFNMGRVGSGDRAQHF. The CDR3 nucleotides are TGTGCCAGCAGCTTTAATATGGGGAGGGTGGGGTCCGGTGATAGGGCCCAGCATTTT.

CDR3 region: CASSLRGWQETQYF. Written as DNA, the CDR3 is TGTGCCAGCAGTTTAAGAGGGTGGCAAGAGACCCAGTACTTC. This rearrangement joins TRBV28 to TRBJ2-5; possible D gene TRBD2, 5 bases. The CDR3 contains 14 residues. Trimming stripped 2 bases from V and 2 bases from J, with 9 bases between. CDR1 and CDR2 from the germline V gene are MDHEN and SYDVKM.

This CDR3 reads CASSEGSYSEKLFF. DNA of the CDR3: TGTGCCAGCAGTGAAGGTTCCTATTCTGAAAAACTGTTTTTT. J is TRBJ1-4 and V is TRBV6-1; no reliable D call. In germline, CDR1 is MNHNS, CDR2 SASEGT. V lost 1 base and J 7 bases, leaving 10 bases between the germline ends. The CDR3 length is 14 residues.

V gene TRBV11-2 combines with J gene TRBJ2-5; a weak D match, TRBD1 (5 bases). The DNA matches TRBJ2-7 better at its end, which makes the J call doubtful. The germline gives CDR1 SGHAT, CDR2 FQNNGV. This CDR3 has 11 residues. For the CDR3, the DNA is TGTGCCACCCGGACAAACGGCGAGCAGTACTTC. Its protein is CATRTNGEQYF.

This sequence joins TRBV5-1 and TRBJ2-7; 8 bases fit TRBD1. This CDR3 comprises 14 residues. In germline, CDR1 is SGHRS, CDR2 YFSETQ. V gave up 3 bases and J gave up 5 bases; unmatched junction bases: 7. The CDR3 bases are TGCGCCAGCAGCTCTCAATTGACAGGGGACGAGCAGTACTTC. It codes for CASSSQLTGDEQYF.